The T cell receptor (beta chain) under discussion was sequenced for a study of T cell changes during pregnancy in multiple sclerosis. V shed 3 bases, J shed 1 base, and the junction held 5 bases outside the gene matches. CDR1 MDHEN and CDR2 SYDVKM come from the germline V gene. The CDR3 consists of 17 residues. The method was immunoSEQ multiplex PCR; TCRdb's version includes in-frame clones alone and lacks a portion of them. This sample yields fewer than 45,000 clones, of which about nine tenths are seen a single time; roughly 0.61% belongs to the top ten. This chain joins TRBV28 and TRBJ2-2; 10 bases match TRBD2. The sequence came from a female donor with multiple sclerosis, enrolled in a pregnancy study. The source was CD4+ T cells from peripheral blood mononuclear cells, collected in the first trimester of pregnancy. CDR3 loop: CASSFPTSGKNTGELFF. CDR3 coding DNA: TGTGCCAGCAGTTTTCCTACTAGCGGGAAGAACACCGGGGAGCTGTTTTTT.